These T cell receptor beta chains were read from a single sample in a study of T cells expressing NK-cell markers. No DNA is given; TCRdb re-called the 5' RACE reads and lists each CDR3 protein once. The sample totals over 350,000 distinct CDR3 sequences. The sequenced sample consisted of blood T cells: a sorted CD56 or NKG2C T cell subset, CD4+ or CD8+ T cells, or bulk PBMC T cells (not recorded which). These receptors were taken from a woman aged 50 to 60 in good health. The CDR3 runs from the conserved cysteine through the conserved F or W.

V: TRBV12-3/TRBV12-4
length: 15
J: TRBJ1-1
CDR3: CASSFPRPGQSEAFF

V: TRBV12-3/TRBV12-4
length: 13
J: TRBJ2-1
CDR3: CASSPNQLGEQFF

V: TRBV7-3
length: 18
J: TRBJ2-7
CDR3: CASSLTGQGAQYSYEQYF

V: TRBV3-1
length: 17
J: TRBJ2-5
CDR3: CASSQDWTGGFQETQYF

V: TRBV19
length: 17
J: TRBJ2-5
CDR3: CASSTTPGWTYQETQYF

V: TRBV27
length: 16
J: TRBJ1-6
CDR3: CASSFKDRALHSPLHF

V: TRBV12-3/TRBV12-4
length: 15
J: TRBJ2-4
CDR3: CASSFGTSGKNIQYF

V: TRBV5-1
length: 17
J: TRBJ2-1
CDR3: CASSFTVQGVPYNEQFF

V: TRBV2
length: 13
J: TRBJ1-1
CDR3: CASILFMNTEAFF

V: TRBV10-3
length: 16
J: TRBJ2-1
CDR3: CAISESGGRQNNEQFF

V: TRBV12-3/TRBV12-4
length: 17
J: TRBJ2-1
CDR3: CASSPSLGGTTYNEQFF

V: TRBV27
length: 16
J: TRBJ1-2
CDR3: CASRIQGQGLSGGYTF

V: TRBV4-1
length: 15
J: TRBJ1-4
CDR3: CASSQPGQGNEKLFF

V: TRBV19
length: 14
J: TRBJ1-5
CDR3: CASSRMAVFQPQHF

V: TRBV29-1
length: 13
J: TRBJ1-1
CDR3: CSAQTTANTEAFF

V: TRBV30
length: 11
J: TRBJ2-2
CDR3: CAWTGTGELFF

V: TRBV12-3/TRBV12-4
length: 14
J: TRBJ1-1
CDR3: CASLGWNMNTEAFF

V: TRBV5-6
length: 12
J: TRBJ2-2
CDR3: CASSLASRELFF

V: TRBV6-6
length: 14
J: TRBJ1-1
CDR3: CASTYEGEWAEAFF

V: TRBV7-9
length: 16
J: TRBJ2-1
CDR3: CASSLPGLAGVPEQFF

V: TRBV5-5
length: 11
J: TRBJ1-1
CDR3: CASSGQDEAFF

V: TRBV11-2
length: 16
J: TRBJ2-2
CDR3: CASSALAGLNTGELFF

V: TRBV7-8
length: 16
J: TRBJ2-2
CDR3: CASSDGLAGNSGELFF

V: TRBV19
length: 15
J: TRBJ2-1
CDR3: CASSIAAPGDNEQFF

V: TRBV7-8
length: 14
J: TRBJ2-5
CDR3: CASSLDWPGETQYF

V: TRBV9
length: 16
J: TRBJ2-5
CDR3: CASSAGTSGVQETQYF

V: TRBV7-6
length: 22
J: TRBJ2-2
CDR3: CASSLVYSRDTGTGASTGELFF

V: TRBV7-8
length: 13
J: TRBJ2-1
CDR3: CASSLRDGNEQFF

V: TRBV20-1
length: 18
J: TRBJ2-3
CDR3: CSAPKGEGLIVSTDTQYF

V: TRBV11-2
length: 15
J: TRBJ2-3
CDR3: CASSARIGVADTQYF

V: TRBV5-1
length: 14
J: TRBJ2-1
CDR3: CASSWVGGRDEQFF

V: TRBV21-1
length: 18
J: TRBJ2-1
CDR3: CASSKGRDSWSSYNEQFF

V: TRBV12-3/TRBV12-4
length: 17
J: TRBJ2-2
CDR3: CASSPQRTTTNTGELFF

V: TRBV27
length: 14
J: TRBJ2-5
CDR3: CASSLSWRRETQYF

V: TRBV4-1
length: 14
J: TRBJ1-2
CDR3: CASSQGPRREEYTF

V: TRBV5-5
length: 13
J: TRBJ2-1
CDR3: CASSLLLGNEQFF

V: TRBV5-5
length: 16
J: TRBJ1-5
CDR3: CASSLLGPNSNQPQHF

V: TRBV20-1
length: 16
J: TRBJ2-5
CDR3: CSARVVRLDSKETQYF

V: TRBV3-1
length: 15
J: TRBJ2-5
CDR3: CASSQEAGVRETQYF

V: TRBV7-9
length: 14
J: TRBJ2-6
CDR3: CASSPRRVSNVLTF

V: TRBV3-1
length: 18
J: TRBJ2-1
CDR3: CASSPPVAVVQGTDEQFF

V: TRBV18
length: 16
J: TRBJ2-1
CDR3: CASSPPGLAGYNEQFF